This TCR beta chain was sequenced during a study of cytomegalovirus exposure and HLA in healthy donors. Across the study: Previous work identified 117 million unique TCR beta sequences from roughly 170 million T cells. The Caucasian-associated ancestry cluster contained 75% to 85% of the approximately 400 genotyped donors.

Amplification used 60 Vbeta primers and 13 Jbeta primers. Sequencing was performed with immunoSEQ multiplex PCR; in TCRdb, only in-frame clones are kept and a portion is missing. Here the sample table reports 35,000 to 45,000 clones. The germline V gene has CDR1 KGHSH and CDR2 LQKENI. CDR3 length: 18 residues. J lost 4 bases, V lost 6 bases, and 16 bases had no gene match. The chain employs TRBV18 and TRBJ2-1; 9 positions agree with TRBD1. The sequence came from a male donor in good health and CMV-seronegative. The sequencing sample was made of PBMCs. The CDR3: CASSKTGGAVSGYNEQFF. The CDR3 nucleotides read TGTGCCAGCTCCAAGACAGGGGGAGCCGTTTCGGGTTACAATGAGCAGTTCTTC.